Given below is one TCR beta chain in context. The authors extracted RNA and reverse transcribed it into cDNA as the sequencing template. TCRdb's copy holds only in-frame clones and misses some; the assay was immunoSEQ multiplex PCR. The profile shows over 15,000 clones, around 66% of them singletons. The study team obtained lesional scalp punch biopsies and peripheral blood from alopecia areata patients. The sample originates from a study of CD8+ T cells in alopecia areata. This CDR3 comprises 16 residues. Trimming removed 2 bases from V and 8 bases from J, with 21 bases in between. Germline V lookup: CDR1 MNHNS, CDR2 SASEGT.

The chain joins TRBV6-1 to TRBJ1-2; D is uncertain. The material was skin, obtained at week 0. The receptor comes from a human donor with alopecia areata. The CDR3 here is CASSETPRAPMGGYTF. The CDR3 DNA is TGTGCCAGCAGTGAAACCCCTCGGGCCCCCATGGGGGGCTACACCTTC.